Sequencing of this T cell receptor beta chain was carried out in a study of cytomegalovirus exposure and HLA in healthy donors. It was with 60 Vbeta and 13 Jbeta primers that the PCR ran. TCRdb's table, derived via immunoSEQ multiplex PCR, lists solely in-frame clones and lacks some. The sample contains 140,000 to 150,000 clones, around 77% of which appear only once. Germline assignment: CDR1 SQVTM and CDR2 ANQGSEA. CDR3 length: 13 amino acids. Unmatched junction bases numbered 7, after V lost 6 bases and J lost 3 bases. This rearrangement joins TRBV29-1 to TRBJ1-1; 7 positions match TRBD1. Material: PBMCs. The clonotype was recovered from a woman aged 40 to 55 in good health and CMV-seropositive. In DNA form, the CDR3 reads TGCAGCGTCGGGGGACAGTACTACACTGAAGCTTTCTTT. Protein product: CSVGGQYYTEAFF.